Listed below are T cell receptor beta chains from one sample, sequenced in a study of human T cells and chemical hapten exposure. TCRdb redid the calling of the RACE reads with MiXCR, one entry per CDR3 protein. The sample has a few hundred thousand distinct CDR3 sequences; just under 6.5% are singletons. The sequencing here drew on whole blood, taken in connection with sensitization to the hapten diphenylcyclopropenone (DPC). These receptors all stem from a woman aged 18-29 years with alopecia areata. Some clones in this sample may be carry-over from other donors' samples. CDR3s include the opening cysteine and the closing phenylalanine or tryptophan. D genes are given only for firm matches. The size entry is marked missing in some rows and otherwise reads once, few, many or a size class.

DNA: TGTGCCAGCAGTTTCGTAGTCCTAGCGGGGGGGCAAGATACGCAGTATTTT; CDR3: CASSFVVLAGGQDTQYF; size: many; V: TRBV28; D: TRBD2; J: TRBJ2-3
DNA: TGTGCCATCAGCACCGAAGCAGGGACTTCACCCGGGGAGCTGTTTTTT; CDR3: CAISTEAGTSPGELFF; size: few; V: TRBV10-3; D: -; J: TRBJ2-2
DNA: TGTGCCAGCAGCGTCGACTTGGCGGTAGATACGCAGTATTTT; CDR3: CASSVDLAVDTQYF; size: -; V: TRBV9; D: -; J: TRBJ2-3
DNA: TGTGCCAGCAGCCCCCCGGGCAGAAGAAGTTATGGCTACACCTTC; CDR3: CASSPPGRRSYGYTF; size: few; V: TRBV14; D: -; J: TRBJ1-2
DNA: TGTGCCAGCAGCTCCAGACACGGTTTCACAGATACGCAGTATTTT; CDR3: CASSSRHGFTDTQYF; size: -; V: TRBV13; D: -; J: TRBJ2-3
DNA: TGTGCCAGCTCCCCCAGTCGGAGCACCGGGGAGCTGTTTTTT; CDR3: CASSPSRSTGELFF; size: many; V: TRBV18; D: -; J: TRBJ2-2
DNA: TGTGCCAGCAGGACAGACCCAAACTATGGCTACACCTTC; CDR3: CASRTDPNYGYTF; size: many; V: TRBV28; D: -; J: TRBJ1-2
DNA: TGTGCCAGCAGCCCCCAGACTGCCAAGGATGAAAAACTGTTTTTT; CDR3: CASSPQTAKDEKLFF; size: many; V: TRBV7-8; D: -; J: TRBJ1-4
DNA: TGTGCCAGCAGTTCGGGACTAGCGGGGGGGCCAGCAGATACGCAGTATTTT; CDR3: CASSSGLAGGPADTQYF; size: few; V: TRBV12-3/TRBV12-4; D: TRBD2; J: TRBJ2-3
DNA: TGTGCCAGCAGCTTAGGATCCATCAACACTGAAGCTTTCTTT; CDR3: CASSLGSINTEAFF; size: few; V: TRBV7-9; D: -; J: TRBJ1-1
DNA: TGTGCCAGCAGCCCTGGTCCCGGGACAGGGTACTATGGCTACACCTTC; CDR3: CASSPGPGTGYYGYTF; size: few; V: TRBV25-1; D: TRBD1; J: TRBJ1-2
DNA: TGTGCCAGCACCGGGACAGGGGAAGGAAACACCATATATTTT; CDR3: CASTGTGEGNTIYF; size: many; V: TRBV12-3/TRBV12-4; D: TRBD1; J: TRBJ1-3
DNA: TGTGCCAGCAGTGGAAGGGACAGGCCCTCCTACGAGCAGTACTTC; CDR3: CASSGRDRPSYEQYF; size: many; V: TRBV25-1; D: TRBD1; J: TRBJ2-7
DNA: TGTGCCAGCTGGGGGCCACTCAATCAGCCCCAGCATTTT; CDR3: CASWGPLNQPQHF; size: many; V: TRBV6-1; D: -; J: TRBJ1-5
DNA: TGTGCCACCTACTTAGAAGCGAACACTGAAGCTTTCTTT; CDR3: CATYLEANTEAFF; size: -; V: TRBV28; D: -; J: TRBJ1-1
DNA: TGCGCCAGCAGCCAACAACTAGCGGGGGGCGGCACAGATACGCAGTATTTT; CDR3: CASSQQLAGGGTDTQYF; size: few; V: TRBV4-3; D: TRBD2; J: TRBJ2-3
DNA: TGTGCCAGCAGTTACAGACAGGGCGGGCAGCCCCAGCATTTT; CDR3: CASSYRQGGQPQHF; size: many; V: TRBV6-2/TRBV6-3; D: TRBD1; J: TRBJ1-5
DNA: TGCGCCAGCAGCTTGAGACAGGGGGTTAATCAAGAGACCCAGTACTTC; CDR3: CASSLRQGVNQETQYF; size: few; V: TRBV5-1; D: TRBD1; J: TRBJ2-5
DNA: TGTGCCAGCAGTTACGGGACAGTAGTATCAGATACGCAGTATTTT; CDR3: CASSYGTVVSDTQYF; size: few; V: TRBV6-2/TRBV6-3; D: TRBD1; J: TRBJ2-3
DNA: TGTGCCAGCAGTACTTTTGGGGGCAATCAGCCCCAGCATTTT; CDR3: CASSTFGGNQPQHF; size: -; V: TRBV6-2/TRBV6-3; D: -; J: TRBJ1-5
DNA: TGCAGTGCCCGGGCGGGGCAAAGTCAGCCCCAGCATTTT; CDR3: CSARAGQSQPQHF; size: many; V: TRBV20-1; D: -; J: TRBJ1-5
DNA: TGTGCCAGCAGTCCTGAGGGCCAACCAAAACTGTTTTTT; CDR3: CASSPEGQPKLFF; size: -; V: TRBV6-1; D: -; J: TRBJ1-4
DNA: TGTGCCAGCAGCTTAGGGGCAGGGGGCACCACCGGGGAGCTGTTTTTT; CDR3: CASSLGAGGTTGELFF; size: few; V: TRBV7-6; D: TRBD1; J: TRBJ2-2
DNA: TGTGCCAGCAGCCGCAATCTTGGGGGTGAGACCCAGTACTTC; CDR3: CASSRNLGGETQYF; size: many; V: TRBV4-2; D: -; J: TRBJ2-5
DNA: TGTGCCAGCAGTTTAGGGACTAGCGGGGGAGTATCCGGGGAGCTGTTTTTT; CDR3: CASSLGTSGGVSGELFF; size: many; V: TRBV12-3/TRBV12-4; D: TRBD2; J: TRBJ2-2
DNA: TGTGCCAGCCCTCCTCCGGGCCTTACCGGGGAGCTGTTTTTT; CDR3: CASPPPGLTGELFF; size: few; V: TRBV7-9; D: -; J: TRBJ2-2
DNA: TGTGCCAGCAGCCCCAGTACTCCCGGGACAGTCAATTACGAGCAGTACTTC; CDR3: CASSPSTPGTVNYEQYF; size: -; V: TRBV6-5; D: TRBD1; J: TRBJ2-7
DNA: TGTGCCAGCAGAGCCTCAGGGGACAATGAGCAGTTCTTC; CDR3: CASRASGDNEQFF; size: few; V: TRBV4-2; D: -; J: TRBJ2-1
DNA: TGTGCCAGCAGCCTACCGGGACAGACAGAAGCTTTCTTT; CDR3: CASSLPGQTEAFF; size: -; V: TRBV6-1; D: TRBD1; J: TRBJ1-1
DNA: TGCAGCTTCAAGGAAGGGGCTAATCAGCCCCAGCATTTT; CDR3: CSFKEGANQPQHF; size: few; V: TRBV29-1; D: -; J: TRBJ1-5
DNA: TGCAGCGTTGAGCCGGGACAGCTTAACACTGAAGCTTTCTTT; CDR3: CSVEPGQLNTEAFF; size: many; V: TRBV29-1; D: TRBD1; J: TRBJ1-1
DNA: TGTGCCAGCAGCGAAGGACAGGGAACGAACCAAGAGACCCAGTACTTC; CDR3: CASSEGQGTNQETQYF; size: -; V: TRBV5-4; D: TRBD1; J: TRBJ2-5
DNA: TGCGCCAGCAGCTTGGCGGCAGGGGAGAGCACTGAAGCTTTCTTT; CDR3: CASSLAAGESTEAFF; size: few; V: TRBV5-1; D: -; J: TRBJ1-1
DNA: TGTGCCAGCAGCTTCGGGGGGCGGAACGAGCAGTACTTC; CDR3: CASSFGGRNEQYF; size: few; V: TRBV28; D: -; J: TRBJ2-7